This passage covers 12 T cell receptor beta chains from one sample sequenced in a study of shared clonotypes between healthy human individuals. Naive CD8 cells lacked CD45RO, underwent positive selection for CCR7 and left out terminally differentiated effector memory CD45RA+ cells. The method was immunoSEQ multiplex PCR; TCRdb's version includes in-frame clones alone and lacks a portion of them. Of roughly 2,000,000 clones listed, roughly 94% are singletons. The sample consisted of naive CD8+ T cells sorted from blood. These TCRs come from a man aged 18 to 29 in good health.

As for this clone: Other DNA sequences in the sample encode the same CDR3. The V call is TRBV29-1, the J call TRBJ2-1; no firm D call. The germline CDR1 and CDR2 sequences are SQVTM and ANQGSEA. The CDR3 totals 13 residues. Trimming stripped 1 base from V and 0 bases from J, with 4 bases between. DNA of the CDR3: TGCAGCGTTGAAGGCGGCTCCTACAATGAGCAGTTCTTC. This encodes CSVEGGSYNEQFF.

The chain joins TRBV7-3 to TRBJ2-1; TRBD1 matches at 9 bases. Trimming removed 6 bases from V and 8 bases from J; junction bases left unmatched: 11. CDR3 length: 15 amino acids. Germline assignment: CDR1 SGHTA and CDR2 FQGTGA. CDR3 in DNA: TGTGCCAGCAGGAGAGGACAGGGGACGGTAGATGAGCAGTTCTTC. Its translation is CASRRGQGTVDEQFF.

This sequence joins TRBV12-1 and TRBJ2-1; the D call in the table, TRBD2, was not verified against the DNA. TRBV12-1 is shown as a pseudogene. The CDR3 extends over 16 amino acids. The CDR3 DNA sequence: TGTGCCAGCAGCTTGACCGGACTAGCGGGAGTAAATGAGCAGTTCTTC. Translation: CASSLTGLAGVNEQFF.

Concerning this clone itself: Within the sample, other DNA sequences also encode this same CDR3. The V gene is TRBV4-1, the J gene TRBJ2-7, with D maybe TRBD1 (6 bases). The CDR3 length is 14 residues. The germline V and J ends were trimmed by 1 base and 4 bases, with 11 bases remaining between them. Germline V gives CDR1 MGHRA, CDR2 YSYEKL. CDR3 sequence (DNA): TGCGCCAGCAGCCAAGCCACAGGGAGTTACGAGCAGTACTTC. This sequence encodes CASSQATGSYEQYF.

V usage is TRBV29-1 and J usage is TRBJ2-7; TRBD2 is a possible D gene (5 bases). V lost 1 base and J lost 6, with 10 bases in between. The CDR3 runs to 12 residues. CDR1 and CDR2 (germline): SQVTM, ANQGSEA. CDR3 amino acids: CSVEAGTGEQYF. The CDR3 DNA reads TGCAGCGTTGAAGCGGGAACCGGCGAGCAGTACTTC.

The V gene is TRBV29-1, the J gene TRBJ1-2; possibly TRBD1 for D (6 bases). The germline CDR1 and CDR2 sequences are SQVTM and ANQGSEA. The CDR3 contains 12 residues. The germline V and J ends were trimmed by 2 bases and 6 bases, with 10 bases remaining between them. The CDR3 sequence: CSVELGADGYTF. The CDR3 coding sequence is TGCAGCGTTGAACTGGGGGCGGATGGCTACACCTTC. The full variable domain, rest sourced from reference TRBV29-1 and TRBJ1-2, is SAVISQKPSRDICQRGTSLTIQCQVDSQVTMMFWYRQQPGQSLTLIATANQGSEATYESGFVIDKFPISRPNLTFSTLTVSNMSPEDSSIYLCSVELGADGYTFGSGTRLTVV.

In regard to this clone: The same CDR3 also results from other DNA sequences found in this sample. The genes are TRBV7-9 and TRBJ2-7; no reliable D call. V lost 3 bases to trimming and J lost 0 bases, with 6 bases between them. Germline values: CDR1 SEHNR, CDR2 FQNEAQ (reference sequence). The CDR3 sequence is 13 residues long. The CDR3 loop is CASSFGVSYEQYF. The DNA for the CDR3 is TGTGCCAGCAGCTTCGGTGTCTCCTACGAGCAGTACTTC.

V usage is TRBV6-6 and J usage is TRBJ1-5; D not resolved. This CDR3 spans 15 amino acids. Germline assignment: CDR1 MNHNY and CDR2 SVGAGI (reference sequence). The V and J ends lost 3 bases and 7 bases respectively, with 16 bases between them. The CDR3 nucleotides are TGTGCCAGCAGTTATGAAGTTGGGGATGAGCAGCCCCAGCATTTT. As protein: CASSYEVGDEQPQHF.

This sequence joins TRBV6-1 and TRBJ2-7, with D perhaps TRBD1 (6 bases). Germline CDR1 is MNHNS and CDR2 is SASEGT. The CDR3 is made up of 15 amino acids. Trimming shortened V by 3 bases and J by 0 bases, and 12 bases separated the two germline ends. In DNA form, the CDR3 reads TGTGCCAGCAGTGATGGACAGCCGTTCTCCTACGAGCAGTACTTC. This sequence encodes CASSDGQPFSYEQYF.

Points on this clone: This sample includes further DNA sequences coding for the same CDR3. The V call is TRBV5-1, the J call TRBJ1-1; weak D call: TRBD1 (5 bases). The germline V gene has CDR1 SGHRS and CDR2 YFSETQ. CDR3 size: 11 residues. V was clipped by 8 bases and J by 4 bases, with 9 bases between them. CDR3 amino acids: CASGAGTEAFF. The DNA of the CDR3 is TGCGCCAGTGGGGCTGGCACTGAAGCTTTCTTT.

V and J are TRBV27 and TRBJ2-5, with TRBD2 identical over 12 bases. The trim removed 4 bases at V and 4 bases at J, leaving 1 base unmatched. The germline V gene encodes CDR1 MNHEY and CDR2 SMNVEV (reference sequence). The CDR3 is 14 residues long. The CDR3 spells CASSSSGGAETQYF. DNA for the CDR3: TGTGCCAGCAGTTCTAGCGGGGGGGCAGAGACCCAGTACTTC.

The chain employs TRBV9 and TRBJ1-4; D unresolved. Germline V gene sequence: CDR1 SGDLS, CDR2 YYNGEE. CDR3 size: 12 residues. V lost 3 bases, J lost 6 bases, and 6 bases lay in between. The CDR3 protein is CASSGPHEKLFF. The CDR3 bases are TGTGCCAGCAGCGGACCTCATGAAAAACTGTTTTTT.